Listed here are 13 T cell receptor beta chains from one sample, sequenced in a study of a mutant IDH1 vaccine in newly diagnosed glioma. As for time point: week 5, during vaccination. In the vaccine, a single dose held 300 ug of the mutant IDH1 20-mer peptide, along with topical imiquimod. Assay used: immunoSEQ multiplex PCR; TCRdb lists only in-frame clones, some missing. Among 25,000 or so clones listed, more than 60% were seen once. These receptors have no identified antigens. The material was PBMCs, obtained from a glioma patient whose treatment included an IDH1 peptide vaccine. All receptors come from a man in his forties or fifties with glioma. Some clones in this sample may be carry-over from other donors' samples.

The rearrangement uses TRBV5-1 and TRBJ2-5; TRBD2 is a possible D gene (5 bases). The germline V gene has CDR1 SGHRS and CDR2 YFSETQ. V shed 5 bases and J shed 2 bases, with 16 bases lying between them. The length of the CDR3 is 15 residues. The CDR3 DNA follows: TGCGCCAGCAGTTCGGGCTTTACGGGACAAGAGACCCAGTACTTC. This codes for CASSSGFTGQETQYF.

The rearrangement links TRBV7-9 to TRBJ2-7; D possibly corresponds to TRBD2 (6 bases). Germline V gives CDR1 SEHNR, CDR2 FQNEAQ (reference sequence). The CDR3 is 15 amino acids. Between the trimmed V and J ends, which lost 6 bases and 2 bases, there was a span of 17 bases. CDR3 residues: CASRGGDVAPYEQYF. The CDR3 DNA reads as TGTGCCAGCAGGGGCGGGGACGTAGCCCCCTACGAGCAGTACTTC.

This chain links TRBV19 with TRBJ1-1, with 10 bases matching TRBD1. This CDR3 contains 17 residues. Trimming took 2 bases from V and 1 from J; bases not matched to a gene: 7. CDR1 is LNHDA, CDR2 SQIVND, per germline (reference sequence). The CDR3 spells CASSIRDRGGPNTEAFF. CDR3 in DNA: TGTGCCAGTAGTATAAGGGACAGGGGAGGTCCGAACACTGAAGCTTTCTTT.

This sequence joins TRBV4-3 and TRBJ1-2; 10 bases agree with TRBD1. Trimming took 0 bases from V and 7 from J; bases not matched to a gene: 5. The CDR3 extends over 15 amino acids. Germline V gene sequence: CDR1 LGHNA, CDR2 YSLEER. The CDR3 loop reads CASSQELTGGRGYTF. The CDR3 nucleotides read TGCGCCAGCAGCCAAGAGCTGACAGGGGGCCGTGGCTACACCTTC.

The chain combines TRBV30 with TRBJ2-1; 9 bases match TRBD1. CDR3 length: 12 amino acids. The germline gives CDR1 GTSNPN, CDR2 SVGIG (reference sequence). CDR3 nucleotides: TGTGCTGGGGACAGGGCCTACAATGAGCAGTTCTTC. Its translation is CAGDRAYNEQFF.

The chain combines TRBV5-3 with TRBJ1-1, with D possibly TRBD1 on 5 matching bases. TRBV5-3 is an open reading frame whose function is uncertain. The germline V and J ends were trimmed by 6 bases and 6 bases, with 15 bases remaining between them. There are 13 residues in the CDR3. This CDR3 reads CARIPGPEAEAFF. Written as DNA, the CDR3 is TGTGCCAGAATCCCAGGGCCGGAGGCTGAAGCTTTCTTT.

This clone has a handful of counts. The chain is built from TRBV2 and TRBJ1-1; perhaps TRBD1 as D (6 bases). Between the trimmed V and J ends, which lost 4 bases and 4 bases, there was a span of 16 bases. This CDR3 contains 15 residues. Germline CDR1 reads SNHLY; CDR2 reads FYNNEI. CDR3 region: CASSAVAGGTTEAFF. The CDR3 nucleotides are TGTGCCAGCAGTGCGGTGGCGGGGGGCACCACTGAAGCTTTCTTT.

The chain has TRBV4-3 and TRBJ2-7, with 10 bases that match TRBD1. J lost 3 bases, V lost 1 base, and 3 bases had no gene match. CDR3 length equals 15 residues. From germline, CDR1 is LGHNA and CDR2 YSLEER. CDR3: CASSQGQGAIYEQYF. The DNA of the CDR3 is TGCGCCAGCAGCCAAGGACAGGGGGCAATCTACGAGCAGTACTTC.

This chain uses TRBV7-8 with TRBJ1-1; 10 nucleotides align to TRBD1. The CDR3 has 15 residues. With V trimmed by 3 bases and J by 6 bases, 7 bases remained unmatched. CDR1 SGHVS and CDR2 FQNEAQ come from the germline V gene. For the CDR3, the DNA is TGTGCCAGCAGCTTCGGGGCCGGGACAGGGGCTGAAGCTTTCTTT. This codes for CASSFGAGTGAEAFF.

CDR3: CASSTGTDNEQFF. DNA of the CDR3: TGTGCCAGCAGTACCGGGACAGACAATGAGCAGTTCTTC. The chain carries TRBV25-1 and TRBJ2-1; 7 bases are a match to TRBD1. Germline CDR1 and CDR2: MGHDK and SYGVNS. V lost 5 bases, J lost 5 bases, and 3 bases stayed unmatched. The CDR3 consists of 13 residues.

The chain is built from TRBV7-2 and TRBJ2-3; tentative D call: TRBD2 (6 bases). This CDR3 has 16 residues. Looked up from germline, CDR1 is SGHTA and CDR2 is FQGNSA. V dropped 5 bases and J dropped 4 bases, with 19 bases sitting between them. CDR3 protein: CASSNQLAVVADTQYF. DNA of the CDR3: TGTGCCAGCAGCAACCAACTAGCAGTAGTTGCAGATACGCAGTATTTT. Together with reference TRBV7-2 and TRBJ2-3, the CDR3 gives the full variable domain: GAGVSQSPSNKVTEKGKDVELRCDPISGHTALYWYRQSLGQGLEFLIYFQGNSAPDKSGLPSDRFSAERTGGSVSTLTIQRTQQEDSAVYLCASSNQLAVVADTQYFGPGTRLTVL.

The rearrangement uses TRBV19 and TRBJ2-1; either TRBD1 or TRBD2 may supply D (5 bases each). Germline loops: CDR1 LNHDA, CDR2 SQIVND (reference sequence). The CDR3 loop spans 11 amino acids. Trimming removed 5 bases from V and 12 bases from J, with 11 bases in between. The CDR3 is CASSQGRSQFF. DNA for the CDR3: TGTGCCAGTAGTCAGGGACGTTCGCAGTTCTTC.

The chain is built from TRBV7-2 and TRBJ2-7, with D perhaps TRBD1 (6 bases). Trimming shortened V by 3 bases and J by 3 bases, and 21 bases separated the two germline ends. Looked up from germline, CDR1 is SGHTA and CDR2 is FQGNSA. The CDR3 is 17 amino acids. Here the CDR3 reads CASSFLDTTGHLYEQYF. In nucleotides, the CDR3 is TGTGCCAGCAGCTTCCTCGACACCACGGGACATCTCTACGAGCAGTACTTC.